The sequence of this T cell receptor (beta chain) was determined in a study of T cell responses to AZD1222 COVID-19 vaccine. General study points: The span of vaccine-associated CD4 TCRs extended across spike, with dominance at 160-218 and 743-854. Females outnumbered males among donors, who were mostly white British; clonal diversity was possibly underestimated. Elevations in Spike-specific TCR breadth and depth followed administration of two AZD1222 doses.

The study pooled second doses at about 4 or about 12 weeks. Data came from immunoSEQ multiplex PCR; TCRdb stores just in-frame clones and leaves some out. This table holds roughly 87,000 clones, almost 90% found once. This clone appeared once. Its specificity is unknown. Sequenced here: peripheral blood, sampled 28 days after the second AZD1222 dose. This receptor was taken from an adult who received the AZD1222 COVID-19 vaccine.

The CDR3 DNA reads TGTGCCAGCAGGACTAGCGGTTACAATGAGCAGTTCTTC. Residues: CASRTSGYNEQFF. The gene calls are TRBV25-1 and TRBJ2-1; TRBD2 matches 9 bases. This CDR3 has 13 residues. Germline V gives CDR1 MGHDK, CDR2 SYGVNS. V was clipped by 6 bases and J by 4 bases; unmatched bases: 1.